This TCR beta chain was identified in a study of blood T cell repertoires in COVID-19. Turning to the study itself: Specimens from acute and convalescent COVID-19 originated in the United States, Italy and Spain. T cells, B-cell-depleted T cells, or PBMCs provided the cDNA or gDNA that served as material.

Sequencing was performed with immunoSEQ multiplex PCR; in TCRdb, only in-frame clones are kept and a portion is missing. The sample shows 220,000 or so clones, 90% of them seen only once. Those designated as exposed participants met a COVID-19 case within 2 weeks before study entry. The germline V gene encodes CDR1 MGHRA and CDR2 YSYEKL. The CDR3 contains 14 residues. Trimming shortened V by 3 bases and J by 2 bases, and 10 bases separated the two germline ends. The clonotype comes from a man aged 25 to 40 who had been exposed to COVID-19. The material sequenced was PBMCs or T cells enriched from blood (not recorded which). The J gene is TRBJ2-5, the V gene TRBV4-1; maybe TRBD2 (6 bases). Here the CDR3 reads CASSQYGLQETQYF. The CDR3 DNA reads as TGCGCCAGCAGCCAGTATGGACTACAAGAGACCCAGTACTTC.